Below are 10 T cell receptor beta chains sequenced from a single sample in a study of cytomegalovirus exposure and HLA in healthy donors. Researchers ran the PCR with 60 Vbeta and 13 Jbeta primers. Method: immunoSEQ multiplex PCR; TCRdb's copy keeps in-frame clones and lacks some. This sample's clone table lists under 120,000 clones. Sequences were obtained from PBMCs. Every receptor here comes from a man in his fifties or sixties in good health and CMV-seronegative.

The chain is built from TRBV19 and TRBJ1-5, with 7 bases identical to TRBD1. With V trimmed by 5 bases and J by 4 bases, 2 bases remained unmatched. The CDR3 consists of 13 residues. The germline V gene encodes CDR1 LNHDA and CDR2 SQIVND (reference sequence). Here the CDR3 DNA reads TGTGCCAGTAGTTCACAGGGGAATCAGCCCCAGCATTTT. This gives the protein CASSSQGNQPQHF.

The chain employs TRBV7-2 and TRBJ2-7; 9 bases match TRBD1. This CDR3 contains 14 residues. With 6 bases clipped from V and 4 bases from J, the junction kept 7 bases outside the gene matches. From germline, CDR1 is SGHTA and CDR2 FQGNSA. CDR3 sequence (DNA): TGTGCCAGCAGGAAACGACAGGGGGGATACGAGCAGTACTTC. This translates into CASRKRQGGYEQYF.

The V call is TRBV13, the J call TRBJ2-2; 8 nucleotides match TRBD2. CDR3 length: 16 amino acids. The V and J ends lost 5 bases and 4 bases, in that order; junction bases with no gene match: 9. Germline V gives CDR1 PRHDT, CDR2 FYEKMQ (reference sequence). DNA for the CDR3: TGTGCCAGCAGCCTAACCGAGACTAGCGCCACCGGGGAGCTGTTTTTT. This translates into CASSLTETSATGELFF.

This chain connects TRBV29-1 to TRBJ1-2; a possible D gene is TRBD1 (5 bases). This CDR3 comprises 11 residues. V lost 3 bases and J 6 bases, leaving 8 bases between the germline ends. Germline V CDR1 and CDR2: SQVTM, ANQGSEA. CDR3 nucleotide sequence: TGCAGCGTTGACAGGGAGGATGGCTACACCTTC. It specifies CSVDREDGYTF.

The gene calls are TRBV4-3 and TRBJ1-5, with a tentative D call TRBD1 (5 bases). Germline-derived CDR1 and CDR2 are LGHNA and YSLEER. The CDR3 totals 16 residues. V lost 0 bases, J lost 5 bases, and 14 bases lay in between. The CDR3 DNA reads TGCGCCAGCAGCCAAGATCGGCAGGGCCGGGATCAGCCCCAGCATTTT. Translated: CASSQDRQGRDQPQHF.

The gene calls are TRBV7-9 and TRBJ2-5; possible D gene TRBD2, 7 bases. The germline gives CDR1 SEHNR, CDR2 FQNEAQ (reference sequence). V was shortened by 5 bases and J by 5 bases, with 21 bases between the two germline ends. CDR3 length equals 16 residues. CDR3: CASSHVSFRGGETQYF. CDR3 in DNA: TGTGCCAGCAGCCACGTCTCATTTAGGGGGGGTGAGACCCAGTACTTC. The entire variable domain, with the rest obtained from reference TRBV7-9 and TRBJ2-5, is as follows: DTGVSQNPRHKITKRGQNVTFRCDPISEHNRLYWYRQTLGQGPEFLTYFQNEAQLEKSRLLSDRFSAERPKGSFSTLEIQRTEQGDSAMYLCASSHVSFRGGETQYFGPGTRLLVL.

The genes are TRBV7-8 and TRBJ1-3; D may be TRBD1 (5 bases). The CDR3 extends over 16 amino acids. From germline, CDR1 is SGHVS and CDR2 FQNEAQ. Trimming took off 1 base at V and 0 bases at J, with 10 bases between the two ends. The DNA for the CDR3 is TGTGCCAGCAGCTTAGACGACAGCATCTCTGGAAACACCATATATTTT. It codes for CASSLDDSISGNTIYF.

In DNA form, the CDR3 reads TGTGCCAGCACCCCCGGGACAGGGATCAGCTACGAGCAGTACTTC. Protein: CASTPGTGISYEQYF. J is TRBJ2-7 and V is TRBV6-6, with 9 bases identical to TRBD1. J lost 3 bases, V lost 7 bases, and 10 bases had no gene match. Germline V gives CDR1 MNHNY, CDR2 SVGAGI (reference sequence). The CDR3 runs to 15 residues.

The CDR3 DNA reads TGTGCCAGCAGCTCGCGGGCCCAACTCTCCTACGAGCAGTACTTC. It encodes CASSSRAQLSYEQYF. This chain links TRBV11-1 with TRBJ2-7, with D possibly TRBD2 on 5 matching bases. The germline CDR1 and CDR2 sequences are SGHAT and FQDESV (reference sequence). The germline V and J ends were trimmed by 4 bases and 0 bases, with 13 bases remaining between them. This CDR3 contains 15 residues.

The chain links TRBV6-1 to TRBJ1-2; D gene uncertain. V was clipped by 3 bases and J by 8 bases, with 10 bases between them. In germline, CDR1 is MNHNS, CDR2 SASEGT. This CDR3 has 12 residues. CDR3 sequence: CASSEVGSGYTF. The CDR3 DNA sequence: TGTGCCAGCAGTGAGGTGGGTAGCGGCTACACCTTC.